The sequence of this T cell receptor beta chain was determined in a study of blood T cell repertoires in COVID-19. Study details: T cells, B-cell-depleted T cells, or PBMCs supplied cDNA or gDNA.

Original methodology: Amplification from reference gene primers served as the basis for estimated nucleated cell counts. Assay: immunoSEQ multiplex PCR; the TCRdb copy retains only in-frame clones and omits some. That table is the source of V, J and clone size, and D and trimming were worked out from the DNA. The sample has approximately 240,000 clones; around 90% are singletons. This clone was detected once. V lost 8 bases to trimming and J lost 3 bases, with 14 bases between them. Germline CDR1 reads LGHNA; CDR2 reads YNFKEQ. There are 14 residues in the CDR3. Followed over time, Seattle patients had been enrolled while infection was active.

V and J are TRBV4-2 and TRBJ1-5, with D unresolved. The sequence was obtained from a man aged 25-45 years with COVID-19, enrolled during active disease. The sample comprised peripheral blood. CDR3 nucleotides: TGTGCCAGCGGCACCGGGTCCGTCAATCAGCCCCAGCATTTT. Translated, it gives CASGTGSVNQPQHF.